The 13 T cell receptor beta chains presented below share a single source sample, sequenced in a study of blood T cell repertoires in COVID-19. The repertoire was sequenced with immunoSEQ multiplex PCR; TCRdb's copy has only in-frame clones and lacks some. The repertoire holds fewer than 200,000 clones, with more than 75% as singletons. The specimen was peripheral blood. The source of these receptors is a woman aged 18 to 35 who had recovered from COVID-19.

The chain employs TRBV9 and TRBJ2-5; no clear D. The CDR3 sequence is 14 residues long. CDR1 and CDR2 from the germline V gene are SGDLS and YYNGEE. V lost 0 bases, J lost 5 bases, and 11 bases lay in between. CDR3 in amino acids: CASSVGLSRETQYF. CDR3 sequence (DNA): TGTGCCAGCAGCGTAGGACTGTCAAGGGAGACCCAGTACTTC. The variable domain in full, completed from reference TRBV9 and TRBJ2-5, reads DSGVTQTPKHLITATGQRVTLRCSPRSGDLSVYWYQQSLDQGLQFLIQYYNGEERAKGNILERFSAQQFPDLHSELNLSSLELGDSALYFCASSVGLSRETQYFGPGTRLLVL.

The chain is built from TRBV6-1 and TRBJ2-1; possibly TRBD2 for D (5 bases). The length of the CDR3 is 15 residues. Looked up from germline, CDR1 is MNHNS and CDR2 is SASEGT. V shed 3 bases and J shed 10 bases, with 19 bases lying between them. The CDR3 nucleotides are TGTGCCAGCAGTGACGCCTGGACTGCACCTTTAGAGCAGTTCTTC. Residues: CASSDAWTAPLEQFF.

The sample holds a few counts of this clone. As DNA, the CDR3 is TGTGCCAGCAGCAAAGCGACCCCCAGGGGCCTAACCTACGAGCAGTACTTC. This encodes CASSKATPRGLTYEQYF. The rearrangement uses TRBV21-1 and TRBJ2-7; TRBD1 reflects the table's D call only, with no check against the DNA. TRBV21-1 is annotated as a pseudogene. The CDR3 contains 17 residues.

The chain has TRBV16 and TRBJ2-1; the match to TRBD2 covers 10 bases. Germline assignment: CDR1 KGHSY and CDR2 FQNENV. CDR3 length: 15 amino acids. V was pared by 10 bases and J by 6 bases, with 12 bases of the junction left unmatched. This chain's CDR3 is CATTSSGSLSNEQFF. DNA for the CDR3: TGTGCCACTACATCTAGCGGGAGTTTGAGCAATGAGCAGTTCTTC.

V gene TRBV7-2 combines with J gene TRBJ2-3; D possibly corresponds to TRBD1 (5 bases). The germline V gene has CDR1 SGHTA and CDR2 FQGNSA. This CDR3 region has 15 residues. The V end was cut by 5 bases, the J end by 0 bases, with 12 bases between. The CDR3 DNA is TGTGCCAGCAGCCTACAGGTTTCTAGCACAGATACGCAGTATTTT. Encoded protein: CASSLQVSSTDTQYF.

The rearrangement links TRBV6-2 or TRBV6-3 to TRBJ1-5; no firm D call. CDR1 and CDR2 from the germline V gene are MNHEY and SVGEGT. CDR3 length: 14 residues. V was trimmed by 2 bases and J by 0 bases, leaving 5 bases between them. The CDR3 here is CASSYSYSNQPQHF. CDR3 DNA sequence: TGTGCCAGCAGTTACAGCTATAGCAATCAGCCCCAGCATTTT.

This rearrangement joins TRBV24-1 to TRBJ2-5; TRBD2 matches at 7 bases. Germline-derived CDR1 and CDR2 are KGHDR and SFDVKD. With 5 bases clipped from V and 5 bases from J, the junction kept 10 bases outside the gene matches. This CDR3 spans 15 amino acids. The CDR3 DNA follows: TGTGCCACCAGTGTTTTCGGACTAGAAGGGGAGACCCAGTACTTC. Its protein is CATSVFGLEGETQYF.

This clone was counted ten times or more. This chain links TRBV19 with TRBJ2-7, with D possibly TRBD1 on 6 matching bases. The CDR3 length is 12 residues. Trimming pared 10 bases from V and 3 bases from J, leaving 13 bases between. Germline assignment: CDR1 LNHDA and CDR2 SQIVND (reference sequence). The CDR3 loop is CATADRLYEQYF. The CDR3 region has the DNA TGTGCCACCGCTGACAGGCTCTACGAGCAGTACTTC.

The chain uses TRBV7-2 and TRBJ1-6, with D tentatively TRBD1 (5 bases). This CDR3 spans 18 amino acids. V was shortened by 5 bases and J by 0 bases, with 17 bases between the two germline ends. In germline, CDR1 is SGHTA, CDR2 FQGNSA. The CDR3 DNA sequence: TGTGCCAGCAGCAACAGGCCGGGCGTTAGCTCCTATAATTCACCCCTCCACTTT. Its protein product is CASSNRPGVSSYNSPLHF.

This clone has a handful of counts. The genes are TRBV2 and TRBJ2-1; tentative D call: TRBD2 (5 bases). Trimming took off 4 bases at V and 4 bases at J, with 14 bases between the two ends. The CDR3 loop spans 15 amino acids. CDR1 and CDR2 from the germline V gene are SNHLY and FYNNEI. The CDR3 is CASSVYGVTYNEQFF. The DNA of the CDR3 is TGTGCCAGCAGTGTCTACGGGGTTACTTACAATGAGCAGTTCTTC.

As DNA, the CDR3 is TGTGCCAGCAGCGTAGAAGTGACAGGGGATGGCTACACCTTC. This codes for CASSVEVTGDGYTF. This chain connects TRBV9 to TRBJ1-2; 8 positions agree with TRBD1. There are 14 residues in the CDR3. Germline V gene lookup returns CDR1 SGDLS and CDR2 YYNGEE. J lost 6 bases, V lost 0 bases, and 4 bases had no gene match. Drawing the rest from reference TRBV9 and TRBJ1-2, the complete variable domain is DSGVTQTPKHLITATGQRVTLRCSPRSGDLSVYWYQQSLDQGLQFLIQYYNGEERAKGNILERFSAQQFPDLHSELNLSSLELGDSALYFCASSVEVTGDGYTFGSGTRLTVV.

The chain joins TRBV9 to TRBJ1-1; no definite D call. The CDR3 consists of 13 residues. Trimming removed 0 bases at V and 4 bases at J, with 7 bases between. Per germline, CDR1 SGDLS and CDR2 YYNGEE. The CDR3 DNA follows: TGTGCCAGCAGCGTAGTCGCGTCCACTGAAGCTTTCTTT. Encoded protein: CASSVVASTEAFF.

This sequence joins TRBV6-5 and TRBJ2-5; 11 positions agree with TRBD2. J lost 2 bases, V lost 9 bases, and 5 bases had no gene match. The germline gives CDR1 MNHEY, CDR2 SVGAGI. This CDR3 region has 14 residues. As DNA, the CDR3 is TGTGCCAGTGGGACTAGCGGAGATCAAGAGACCCAGTACTTC. Its protein is CASGTSGDQETQYF.